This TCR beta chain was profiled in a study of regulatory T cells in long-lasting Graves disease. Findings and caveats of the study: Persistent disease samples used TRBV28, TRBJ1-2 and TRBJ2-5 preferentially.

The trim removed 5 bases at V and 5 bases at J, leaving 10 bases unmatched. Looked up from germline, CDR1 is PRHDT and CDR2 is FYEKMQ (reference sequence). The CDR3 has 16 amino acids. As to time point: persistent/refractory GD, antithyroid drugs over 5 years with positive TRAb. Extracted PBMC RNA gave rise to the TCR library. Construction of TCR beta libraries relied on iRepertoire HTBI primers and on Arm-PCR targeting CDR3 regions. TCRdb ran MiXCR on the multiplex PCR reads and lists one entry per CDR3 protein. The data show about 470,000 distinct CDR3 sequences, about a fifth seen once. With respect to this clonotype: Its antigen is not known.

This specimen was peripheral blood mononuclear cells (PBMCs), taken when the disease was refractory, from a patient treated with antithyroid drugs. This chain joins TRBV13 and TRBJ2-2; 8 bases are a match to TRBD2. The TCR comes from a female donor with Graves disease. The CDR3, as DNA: TGTGCCAGCAGCCCTCGGGTAGCGGGACGGACCGGGGAGCTGTTTTTT. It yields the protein CASSPRVAGRTGELFF.